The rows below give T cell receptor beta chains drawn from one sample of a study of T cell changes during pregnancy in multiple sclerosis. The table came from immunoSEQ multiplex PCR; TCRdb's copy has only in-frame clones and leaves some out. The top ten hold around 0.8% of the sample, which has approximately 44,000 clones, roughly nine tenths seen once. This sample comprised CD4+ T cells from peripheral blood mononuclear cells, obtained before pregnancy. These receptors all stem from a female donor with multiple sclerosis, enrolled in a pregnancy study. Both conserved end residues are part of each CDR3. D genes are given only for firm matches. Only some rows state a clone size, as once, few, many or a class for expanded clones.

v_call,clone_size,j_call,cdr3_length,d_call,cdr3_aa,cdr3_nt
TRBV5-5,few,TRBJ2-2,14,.,CASSWSANTGELFF,TGTGCCAGCAGCTGGAGCGCGAACACCGGGGAGCTGTTTTTT
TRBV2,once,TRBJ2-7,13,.,CASSEGRAREQYF,TGTGCCAGCAGTGAGGGCAGGGCGAGGGAGCAGTACTTC
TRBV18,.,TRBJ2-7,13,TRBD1,CASSPGQGDEQYF,TGTGCCAGCTCACCCGGACAGGGCGACGAGCAGTACTTC
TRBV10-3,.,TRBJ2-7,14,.,CAISVNRAPYEQYF,TGTGCCATCAGTGTCAACAGGGCCCCCTACGAGCAGTACTTC
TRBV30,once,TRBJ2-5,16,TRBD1,CAWSVAGTGPAETQYF,TGTGCCTGGAGTGTCGCCGGGACAGGGCCCGCAGAGACCCAGTACTTC
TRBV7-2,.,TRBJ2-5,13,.,CASSEGRQETQYF,TGTGCCAGCAGCGAAGGCAGGCAAGAGACCCAGTACTTC
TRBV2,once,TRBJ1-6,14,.,CASSADSYNSPLHF,TGTGCCAGCAGTGCCGACAGTTATAATTCACCCCTCCACTTT
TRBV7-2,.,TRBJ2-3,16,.,CASSLRGGGGTDTQYF,TGTGCCAGCAGTCTTAGAGGAGGGGGGGGCACAGATACGCAGTATTTT
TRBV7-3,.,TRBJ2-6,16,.,CASSLWGGDGANVLTF,TGTGCCAGCAGCCTCTGGGGGGGCGATGGGGCCAACGTCCTGACTTTC
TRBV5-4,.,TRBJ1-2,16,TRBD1,CASSLGGGQGNYGYTF,TGTGCCAGCAGCTTGGGAGGTGGACAGGGTAACTATGGCTACACCTTC
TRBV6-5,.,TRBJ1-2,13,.,CASVPGSNYGYTF,TGTGCCAGCGTACCCGGGAGTAACTATGGCTACACCTTC
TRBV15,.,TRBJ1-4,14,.,CATSRGDRNEKLFF,TGTGCCACCAGCAGAGGTGACAGAAATGAAAAACTGTTTTTT
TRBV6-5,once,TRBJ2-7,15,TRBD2,CASSYVASGPYEQYF,TGTGCCAGCAGTTACGTGGCTAGCGGACCCTACGAGCAGTACTTC